This TCR beta chain was obtained from a study of blood T cell repertoires in COVID-19. The table came from immunoSEQ multiplex PCR; TCRdb's copy has only in-frame clones and leaves some out. The sample holds about 190,000 clones, about 88% seen once. In its sample, this clone was seen once. This CDR3 contains 13 residues. V gave up 4 bases and J gave up 7 bases; unmatched junction bases: 5. The germline V gene encodes CDR1 LGHDT and CDR2 YNNKEL (reference sequence). The receptor's source is a woman aged 40 to 50 who had recovered from COVID-19. The material sequenced was peripheral blood. The rearrangement uses TRBV3-1 (or the pseudogene TRBV3-2) and TRBJ1-1; 8 bases align to TRBD1. CDR3 sequence: CASSLQGEGEAFF. The CDR3 DNA follows: TGTGCCAGCAGCCTACAGGGGGAGGGTGAAGCTTTCTTT.